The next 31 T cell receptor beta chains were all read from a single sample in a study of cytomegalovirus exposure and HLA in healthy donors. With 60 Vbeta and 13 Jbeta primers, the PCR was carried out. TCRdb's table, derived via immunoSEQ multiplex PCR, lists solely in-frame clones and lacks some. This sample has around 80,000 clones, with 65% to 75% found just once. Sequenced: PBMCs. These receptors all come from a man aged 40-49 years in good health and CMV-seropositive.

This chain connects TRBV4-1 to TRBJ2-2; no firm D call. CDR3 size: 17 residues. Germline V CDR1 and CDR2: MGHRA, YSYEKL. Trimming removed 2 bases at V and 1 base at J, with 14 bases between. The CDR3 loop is CASSQMPGLVNTGELFF. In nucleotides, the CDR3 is TGCGCCAGCAGCCAAATGCCGGGTCTCGTGAACACCGGGGAGCTGTTTTTT.

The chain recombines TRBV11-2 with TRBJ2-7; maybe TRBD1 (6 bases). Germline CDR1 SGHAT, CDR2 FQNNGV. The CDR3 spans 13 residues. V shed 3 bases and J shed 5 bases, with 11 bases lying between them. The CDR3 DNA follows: TGTGCCAGCAGCTTTTCAGGGGCCCACGAGCAGTACTTC. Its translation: CASSFSGAHEQYF.

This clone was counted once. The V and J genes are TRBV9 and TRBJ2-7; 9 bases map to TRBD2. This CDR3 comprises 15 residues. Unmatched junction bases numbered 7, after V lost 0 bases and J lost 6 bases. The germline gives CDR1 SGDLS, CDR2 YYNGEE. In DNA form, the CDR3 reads TGTGCCAGCAGCGTAGGCGCTAGCGGGAACGCCGAGCAGTACTTC. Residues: CASSVGASGNAEQYF.

The chain's CDR3 is CASSRRDRGMNTEAFF. The CDR3, as DNA: TGTGCCAGCTCACGTAGGGACAGGGGCATGAACACTGAAGCTTTCTTT. The rearrangement links TRBV18 to TRBJ1-1; the match to TRBD1 covers 10 bases. This CDR3 contains 16 residues. The trim removed 4 bases at V and 0 bases at J, leaving 5 bases unmatched. The germline CDR1 and CDR2 sequences are KGHSH and LQKENI. Full variable domain (rest looked up from reference TRBV18 and TRBJ1-1): NAGVMQNPRHLVRRRGQEARLRCSPMKGHSHVYWYRQLPEEGLKFMVYLQKENIIDESGMPKERFSAEFPKEGPSILRIQQVVRGDSAAYFCASSRRDRGMNTEAFFGQGTRLTVV.

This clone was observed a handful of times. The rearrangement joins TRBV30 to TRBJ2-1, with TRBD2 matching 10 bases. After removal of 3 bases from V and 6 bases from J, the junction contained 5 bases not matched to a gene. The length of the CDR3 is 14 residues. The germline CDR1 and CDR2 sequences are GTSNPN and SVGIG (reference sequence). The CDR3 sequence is CAWRYGLAVNEQFF. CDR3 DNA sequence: TGTGCCTGGAGATACGGACTAGCGGTCAATGAGCAGTTCTTC.

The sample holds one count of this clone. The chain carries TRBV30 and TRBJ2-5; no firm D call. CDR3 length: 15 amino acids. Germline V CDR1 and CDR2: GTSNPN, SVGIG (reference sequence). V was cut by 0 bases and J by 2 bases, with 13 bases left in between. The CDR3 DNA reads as TGTGCCTGGAGTGTAACAGTGGTAGTTCAAGAGACCCAGTACTTC. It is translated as CAWSVTVVVQETQYF.

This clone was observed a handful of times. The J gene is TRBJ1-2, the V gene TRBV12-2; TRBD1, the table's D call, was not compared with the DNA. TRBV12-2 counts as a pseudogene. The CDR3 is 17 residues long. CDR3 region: CASRAYDYGTASYGYTF. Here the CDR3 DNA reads TGTGCAAGTCGCGCATACGACTACGGGACAGCTTCCTATGGCTACACCTTC.

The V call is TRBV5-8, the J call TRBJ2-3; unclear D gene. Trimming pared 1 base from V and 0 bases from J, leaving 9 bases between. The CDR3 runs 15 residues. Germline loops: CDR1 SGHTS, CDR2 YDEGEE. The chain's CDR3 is CASSLSPSSTDTQYF. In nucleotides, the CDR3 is TGTGCCAGCAGCTTGTCCCCTTCTAGCACAGATACGCAGTATTTT.

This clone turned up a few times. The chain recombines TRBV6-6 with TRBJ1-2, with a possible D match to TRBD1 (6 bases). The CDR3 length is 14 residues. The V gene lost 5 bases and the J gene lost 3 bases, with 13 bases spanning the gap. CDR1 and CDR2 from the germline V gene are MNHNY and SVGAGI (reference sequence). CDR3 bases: TGTGCCAGCAGTGCCCAGGGGTACGACTATGGCTACACCTTC. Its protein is CASSAQGYDYGYTF.

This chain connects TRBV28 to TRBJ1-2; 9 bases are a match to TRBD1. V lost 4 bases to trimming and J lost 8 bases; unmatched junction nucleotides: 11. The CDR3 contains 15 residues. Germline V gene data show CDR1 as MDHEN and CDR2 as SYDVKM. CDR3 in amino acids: CASSWDRVGSTGYTF. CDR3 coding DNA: TGTGCCAGCAGTTGGGACAGGGTTGGGTCGACGGGCTACACCTTC.

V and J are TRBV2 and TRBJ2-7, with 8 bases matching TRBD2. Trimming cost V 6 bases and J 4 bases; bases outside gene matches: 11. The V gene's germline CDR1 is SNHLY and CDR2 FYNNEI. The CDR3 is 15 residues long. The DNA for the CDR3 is TGTGCCAGCAGGGGTGTGGCGGGAGGAGGTTACGAGCAGTACTTC. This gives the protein CASRGVAGGGYEQYF. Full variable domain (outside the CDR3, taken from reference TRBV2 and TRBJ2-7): EPEVTQTPSHQVTQMGQEVILRCVPISNHLYFYWYRQILGQKVEFLVSFYNNEISEKSEIFDDQFSVERPDGSNFTLKIRSTKLEDSAMYFCASRGVAGGGYEQYFGPGTRLTVT.

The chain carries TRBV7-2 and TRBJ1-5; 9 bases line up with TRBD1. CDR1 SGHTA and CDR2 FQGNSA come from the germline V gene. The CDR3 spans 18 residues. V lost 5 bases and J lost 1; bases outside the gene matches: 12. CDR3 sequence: CASSIKRWGQGSNQPQHF. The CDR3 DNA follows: TGTGCCAGCAGCATCAAGAGATGGGGACAGGGAAGCAATCAGCCCCAGCATTTT.

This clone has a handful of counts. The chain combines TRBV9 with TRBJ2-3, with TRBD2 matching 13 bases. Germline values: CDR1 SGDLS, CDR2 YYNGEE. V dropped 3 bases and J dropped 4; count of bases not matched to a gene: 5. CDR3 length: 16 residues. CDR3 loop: CASSALTSGGADTQYF. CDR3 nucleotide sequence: TGTGCCAGCAGCGCCCTCACTAGCGGGGGGGCAGATACGCAGTATTTT.

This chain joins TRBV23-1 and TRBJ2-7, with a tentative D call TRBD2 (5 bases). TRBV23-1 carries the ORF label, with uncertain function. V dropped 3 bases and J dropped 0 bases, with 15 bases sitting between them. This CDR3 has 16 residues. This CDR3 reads CASSQPAEPLSYEQYF. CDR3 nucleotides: TGCGCCAGCAGTCAGCCAGCGGAGCCTCTCTCCTACGAGCAGTACTTC.

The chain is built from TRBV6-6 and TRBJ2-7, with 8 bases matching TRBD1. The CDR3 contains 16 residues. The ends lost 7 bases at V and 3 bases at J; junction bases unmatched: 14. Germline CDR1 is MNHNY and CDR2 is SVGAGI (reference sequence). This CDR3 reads CASTPRGQGGNYEQYF. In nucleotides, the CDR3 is TGTGCCAGCACCCCCAGAGGACAGGGAGGAAACTACGAGCAGTACTTC.

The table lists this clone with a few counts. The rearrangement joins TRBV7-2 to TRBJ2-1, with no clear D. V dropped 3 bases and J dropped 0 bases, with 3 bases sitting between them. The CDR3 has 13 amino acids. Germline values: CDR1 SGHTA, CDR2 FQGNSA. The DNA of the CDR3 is TGTGCCAGCAGCTTCAACTCCTACAATGAGCAGTTCTTC. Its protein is CASSFNSYNEQFF.

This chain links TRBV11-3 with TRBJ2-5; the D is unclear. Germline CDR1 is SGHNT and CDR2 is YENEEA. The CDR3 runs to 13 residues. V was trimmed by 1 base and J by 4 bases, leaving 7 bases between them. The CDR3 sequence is CASSLGSRETQYF. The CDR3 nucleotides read TGTGCCAGCAGCTTAGGTTCCAGAGAGACCCAGTACTTC.

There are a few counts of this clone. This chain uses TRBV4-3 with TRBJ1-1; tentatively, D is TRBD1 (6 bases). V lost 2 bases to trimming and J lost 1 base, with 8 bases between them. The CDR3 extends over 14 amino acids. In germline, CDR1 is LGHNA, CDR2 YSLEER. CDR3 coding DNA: TGCGCCAGCAGCCAATTGGACAGGAACACTGAAGCTTTCTTT. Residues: CASSQLDRNTEAFF.

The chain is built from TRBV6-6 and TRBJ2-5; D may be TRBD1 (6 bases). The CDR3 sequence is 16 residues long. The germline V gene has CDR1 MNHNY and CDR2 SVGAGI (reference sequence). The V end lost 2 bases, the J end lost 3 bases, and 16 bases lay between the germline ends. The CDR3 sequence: CASSYAGRGQKETQYF. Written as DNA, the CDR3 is TGTGCCAGCAGTTACGCAGGCAGAGGACAGAAAGAGACCCAGTACTTC.

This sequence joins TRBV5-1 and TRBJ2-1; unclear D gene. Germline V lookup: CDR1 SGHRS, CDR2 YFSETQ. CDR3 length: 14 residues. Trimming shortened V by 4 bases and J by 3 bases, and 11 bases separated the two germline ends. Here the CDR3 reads CASSRVPNYNEQFF. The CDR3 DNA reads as TGCGCCAGCAGCCGAGTCCCTAACTACAATGAGCAGTTCTTC.

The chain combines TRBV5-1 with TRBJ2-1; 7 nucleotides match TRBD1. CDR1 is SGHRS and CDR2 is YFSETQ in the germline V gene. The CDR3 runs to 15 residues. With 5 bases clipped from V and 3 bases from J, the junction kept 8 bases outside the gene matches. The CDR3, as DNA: TGCGCCAGCAGTTCGCACGGGACAGACTACAATGAGCAGTTCTTC. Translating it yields CASSSHGTDYNEQFF. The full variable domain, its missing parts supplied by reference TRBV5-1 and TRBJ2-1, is KAGVTQTPRYLIKTRGQQVTLSCSPISGHRSVSWYQQTPGQGLQFLFEYFSETQRNKGNFPGRFSGRQFSNSRSEMNVSTLELGDSALYLCASSSHGTDYNEQFFGPGTRLTVL.

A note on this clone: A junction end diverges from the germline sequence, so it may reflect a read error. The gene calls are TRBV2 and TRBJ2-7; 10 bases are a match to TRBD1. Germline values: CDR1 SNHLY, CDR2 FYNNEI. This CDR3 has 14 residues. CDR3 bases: TGTGCCAGCAGAGAAGTGGGACAGGGGTCCGAGCAGTACTTC. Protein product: CASREVGQGSEQYF.

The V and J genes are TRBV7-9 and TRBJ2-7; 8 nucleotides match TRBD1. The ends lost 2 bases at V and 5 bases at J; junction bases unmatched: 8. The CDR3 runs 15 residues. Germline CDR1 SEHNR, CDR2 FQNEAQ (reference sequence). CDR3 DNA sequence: TGTGCCAGCAGCTTAACTAACGACAGGGGCCACGAGCAGTACTTC. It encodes CASSLTNDRGHEQYF.

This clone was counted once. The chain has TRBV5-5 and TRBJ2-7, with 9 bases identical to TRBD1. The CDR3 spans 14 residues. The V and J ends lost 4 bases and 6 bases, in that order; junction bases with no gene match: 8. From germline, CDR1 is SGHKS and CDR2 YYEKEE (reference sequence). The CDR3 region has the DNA TGTGCCAGCAGCCTTAGGACAGGGGCCCCCGAGCAGTACTTC. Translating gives CASSLRTGAPEQYF.

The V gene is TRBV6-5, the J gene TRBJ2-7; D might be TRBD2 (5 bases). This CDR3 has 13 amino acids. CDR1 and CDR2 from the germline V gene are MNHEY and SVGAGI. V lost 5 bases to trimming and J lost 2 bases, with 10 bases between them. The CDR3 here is CASSIGLPYEQYF. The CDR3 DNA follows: TGTGCCAGCAGTATTGGACTCCCCTACGAGCAGTACTTC.

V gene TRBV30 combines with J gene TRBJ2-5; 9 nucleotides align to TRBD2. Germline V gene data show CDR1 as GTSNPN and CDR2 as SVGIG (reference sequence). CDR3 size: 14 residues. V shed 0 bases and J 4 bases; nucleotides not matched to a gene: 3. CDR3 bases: TGTGCCTGGAGTGTAAGAGCGGGGGGAGAGACCCAGTACTTC. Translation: CAWSVRAGGETQYF.

The CDR3 loop is CASNTRGIQETQYF. The CDR3, as DNA: TGTGCCAGCAACACACGGGGAATCCAAGAGACCCAGTACTTC. This chain uses TRBV7-8 with TRBJ2-5, with D possibly being TRBD2 (5 bases). Trimming pared 7 bases from V and 1 base from J, leaving 13 bases between. Germline CDR1 reads SGHVS; CDR2 reads FQNEAQ. The CDR3 covers 14 residues.

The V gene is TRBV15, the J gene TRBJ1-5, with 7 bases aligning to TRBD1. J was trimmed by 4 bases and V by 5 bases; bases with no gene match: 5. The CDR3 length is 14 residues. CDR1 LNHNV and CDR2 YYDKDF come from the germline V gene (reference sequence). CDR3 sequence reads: CATSLRQGNQPQHF. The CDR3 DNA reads TGTGCCACCAGCTTACGACAGGGAAATCAGCCCCAGCATTTT.

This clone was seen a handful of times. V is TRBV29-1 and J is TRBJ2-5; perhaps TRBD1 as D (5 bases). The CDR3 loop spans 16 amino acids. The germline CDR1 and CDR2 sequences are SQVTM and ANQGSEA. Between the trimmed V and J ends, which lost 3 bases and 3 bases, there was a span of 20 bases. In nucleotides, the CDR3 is TGCAGCGTTGAGATACCCGGTGGGCAGGGAAAAGAGACCCAGTACTTC. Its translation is CSVEIPGGQGKETQYF.

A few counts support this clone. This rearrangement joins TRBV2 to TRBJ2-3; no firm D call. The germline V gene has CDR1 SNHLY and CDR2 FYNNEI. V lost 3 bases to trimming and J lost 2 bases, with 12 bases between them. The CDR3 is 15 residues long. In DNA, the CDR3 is TGTGCCAGCAGTGACCGGGTATCAATCACAGATACGCAGTATTTT. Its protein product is CASSDRVSITDTQYF.

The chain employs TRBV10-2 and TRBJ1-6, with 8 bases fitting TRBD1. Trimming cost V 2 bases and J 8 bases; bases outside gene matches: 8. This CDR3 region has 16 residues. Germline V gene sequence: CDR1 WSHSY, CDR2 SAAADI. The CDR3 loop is CASSEVGRGPDSPLHF. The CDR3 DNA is TGCGCCAGCAGTGAGGTAGGCAGGGGGCCGGATTCACCCCTCCACTTT.